Following are 20 T cell receptor beta chains from one sample sequenced in a study of beta chain features in type 1 diabetes. These receptors lack a known antigen. Study-wide results and caveats: TCRB CDR3s were moderately but significantly shorter in Type 1 diabetes patients in all four CD4+ subsets.

TCRB transcripts that were expressed got sequenced, as all of the isolated RNA had been reverse transcribed. The data were produced by immunoSEQ multiplex PCR, yet TCRdb's version contains in-frame clones alone and is incomplete. The sample lists hundreds of thousands of clones, 10% to 15% occurring once. The specimen was naive CD4+ T cells from blood. The receptors come from a man between 18 and 35 years old with type 1 diabetes.

The rearrangement uses TRBV2 and TRBJ2-2, with TRBD2 matching 10 bases. The CDR3 runs to 16 residues. Trimming at V came to 4 bases and at J to 4 bases, leaving 6 bases not matched to a gene. Germline V lookup: CDR1 SNHLY, CDR2 FYNNEI. The CDR3 coding sequence is TGTGCCAGCAGTGGGGCTAGCGGGGGAAGCACCGGGGAGCTGTTTTTT. Protein sequence: CASSGASGGSTGELFF.

In its sample, this clone was seen a few times. The genes are TRBV5-6 and TRBJ2-1, with unresolved D. Per germline, CDR1 SGHDT and CDR2 YYEEEE. The CDR3 is made up of 11 amino acids. V was cut by 4 bases and J by 8 bases, with 7 bases left in between. The DNA for the CDR3 is TGTGCCAGCAGCGGGATAGATGAGCAGTTCTTC. Encoded protein: CASSGIDEQFF.

The genes are TRBV6-4 and TRBJ1-2; D is ambiguous. The germline V and J ends were trimmed by 6 bases and 4 bases, with 15 bases remaining between them. The germline V gene has CDR1 MRHNA and CDR2 SNTAGT. The CDR3 sequence is 14 residues long. CDR3 amino acids: CASRDGSVPYGYTF. In DNA form, the CDR3 reads TGTGCCAGCAGGGACGGATCCGTTCCCTATGGCTACACCTTC.

This chain links TRBV4-2 with TRBJ1-3, with 10 bases matching TRBD1. Germline assignment: CDR1 LGHNA and CDR2 YNFKEQ. With V trimmed by 3 bases and J by 2 bases, 13 bases remained unmatched. This CDR3 spans 19 amino acids. CDR3 loop: CASSQTTGGRDPPGNTIYF. The CDR3 DNA reads as TGTGCCAGCAGCCAGACGACAGGGGGCCGCGACCCACCTGGAAACACCATATATTTT.

The chain links TRBV10-3 to TRBJ2-5; perhaps TRBD2 as D (6 bases). Trimming took off 6 bases at V and 3 bases at J, with 14 bases between the two ends. Germline V lookup: CDR1 ENHRY, CDR2 SYGVKD. The CDR3 consists of 14 residues. CDR3 amino acids: CAISAGRKEETQYF. The CDR3 DNA is TGTGCCATCAGCGCGGGACGGAAAGAAGAGACCCAGTACTTC.

This clone was seen a handful of times. The junction and the germline gene differ at one end; a read error may be behind it. The chain combines TRBV29-1 with TRBJ1-1; no clear D gene. In germline, CDR1 is SQVTM, CDR2 ANQGSEA. The CDR3 sequence is 12 residues long. The CDR3: CSVGETRYEVFF. CDR3 sequence (DNA): TGCAGCGTTGGCGAGACAAGATATGAAGTTTTCTTT.

Written as DNA, the CDR3 is TGTGCCAGCAGCTTAAGGACAGGCAGCTCCTACGAGCAGTACTTC. This gives the protein CASSLRTGSSYEQYF. The V and J genes are TRBV7-3 and TRBJ2-7; 7 bases match TRBD1. The V and J ends lost 1 base and 0 bases, in that order; junction bases with no gene match: 3. In germline, CDR1 is SGHTA, CDR2 FQGTGA. The CDR3 has 15 residues.

This clone was recorded a few times. The chain couples TRBV5-6 to TRBJ2-1, with D perhaps TRBD2 (5 bases). The CDR3 spans 14 residues. Trimming took off 0 bases at V and 9 bases at J, with 13 bases between the two ends. Germline V CDR1 and CDR2: SGHDT, YYEEEE. This chain's CDR3 is CASSLVALASEQFF. As DNA, the CDR3 is TGTGCCAGCAGCTTGGTTGCGCTAGCCAGTGAGCAGTTCTTC.

Only a few counts were recorded for this clone. The chain employs TRBV29-1 and TRBJ2-5; D may be TRBD2 (5 bases). The CDR3 contains 13 residues. In germline, CDR1 is SQVTM, CDR2 ANQGSEA. The V and J ends lost 3 bases and 1 base respectively, with 9 bases between them. The CDR3 here is CSVDGSGQETQYF. CDR3 DNA sequence: TGCAGCGTTGATGGGAGCGGCCAAGAGACCCAGTACTTC.

The gene calls are TRBV4-1 and TRBJ1-5; 7 bases match TRBD1. The CDR3 contains 16 residues. The germline CDR1 and CDR2 sequences are MGHRA and YSYEKL. V shed 0 bases and J 2 bases; nucleotides not matched to a gene: 4. In nucleotides, the CDR3 is TGCGCCAGCAGCCAAGAAGGGCAGGGGGGCAATCAGCCCCAGCATTTT. Translation: CASSQEGQGGNQPQHF.

A remark on this clone: The same CDR3 also results from other DNA sequences found in this sample. The V gene is TRBV5-4, the J gene TRBJ1-1, with unresolved D. The CDR3 runs 13 residues. V was shortened by 3 bases and J by 4 bases, with 10 bases between the two germline ends. Per germline, CDR1 SGHNT and CDR2 YYREEE (reference sequence). The CDR3 reads CASSSWTGTEAFF. The DNA of the CDR3 is TGTGCCAGCAGCTCTTGGACGGGCACTGAAGCTTTCTTT.

The chain combines TRBV5-4 with TRBJ2-6, with 7 bases that match TRBD1. From germline, CDR1 is SGHNT and CDR2 YYREEE (reference sequence). Trimming at V came to 4 bases and at J to 0 bases, leaving 10 bases not matched to a gene. The CDR3 consists of 18 residues. CDR3 sequence reads: CASSHVGQVRSGANVLTF. The CDR3 nucleotides are TGTGCCAGCAGCCATGTCGGACAGGTCCGCTCTGGGGCCAACGTCCTGACTTTC.

This clone came up a few times. The chain couples TRBV5-6 to TRBJ2-1; D is perhaps TRBD1 (6 bases). V shed 1 base and J shed 9 bases, with 11 bases lying between them. The CDR3 totals 13 residues. CDR1 is SGHDT and CDR2 is YYEEEE in the germline V gene. CDR3 sequence reads: CASSLYQGTEQFF. Here the CDR3 DNA reads TGTGCCAGCAGCTTGTATCAGGGGACTGAGCAGTTCTTC.

This clone was seen only a few times. The chain's CDR3 is CASSSQDYSGNEQFF. Written as DNA, the CDR3 is TGTGCCAGCAGCTCACAGGATTATTCGGGCAATGAGCAGTTCTTC. This chain joins TRBV7-6 and TRBJ2-1; a weak D match, TRBD1 (5 bases). Trimming removed 4 bases at V and 6 bases at J, with 16 bases between. The CDR3 sequence is 15 residues long. CDR1 SGHVS and CDR2 FNYEAQ come from the germline V gene.

A note on this clone: The junction differs from germline at one of its ends, possibly a read error. The chain links TRBV7-7 to TRBJ2-1, with 11 bases matching TRBD1. This CDR3 has 15 residues. The germline V gene encodes CDR1 SSHAT and CDR2 FNYEAQ (reference sequence). CDR3 nucleotides: TGTGCTAGCAGCCCGAGGACAGGGGGCGGGAATGAGCAGTTCTTC. This gives the protein CASSPRTGGGNEQFF.

The chain combines TRBV4-1 with TRBJ2-7, with a possible D match to TRBD1 (6 bases). The CDR3 sequence is 15 residues long. V dropped 0 bases and J dropped 6 bases, with 15 bases sitting between them. In germline, CDR1 is MGHRA, CDR2 YSYEKL. CDR3 bases: TGCGCCAGCAGCCAAGATGGCAGGGGCCGTCCCGAGCAGTACTTC. Translated, it gives CASSQDGRGRPEQYF.

The V call is TRBV28, the J call TRBJ1-2; D call uncertain. Germline loops: CDR1 MDHEN, CDR2 SYDVKM. The CDR3 sequence is 16 residues long. V lost 2 bases to trimming and J lost 4 bases, with 17 bases between them. The CDR3 bases are TGTGCCAGCAGTTTACCTCTGGGCAGGCAAGGCTATGGCTACACCTTC. Translating gives CASSLPLGRQGYGYTF.

The J gene is TRBJ2-1, the V gene TRBV5-1; D call uncertain. Germline values: CDR1 SGHRS, CDR2 YFSETQ. The CDR3 is made up of 13 amino acids. Between the trimmed V and J ends, which lost 5 bases and 1 base, there was a span of 7 bases. The DNA of the CDR3 is TGCGCCAGCAGTGTAGAATCCTACAATGAGCAGTTCTTC. This sequence encodes CASSVESYNEQFF.

The table lists this clone with a few counts. The gene calls are TRBV29-1 and TRBJ2-1; D possibly corresponds to TRBD1 (5 bases). V lost 3 bases and J 9 bases, leaving 9 bases between the germline ends. The CDR3 contains 11 residues. CDR1 and CDR2 from the germline V gene are SQVTM and ANQGSEA. The CDR3 loop is CSVDRAAEQFF. CDR3 nucleotides: TGCAGCGTTGACAGGGCTGCTGAGCAGTTCTTC.

This clone was detected a few times. Here the CDR3 reads CASSPSNQPQHF. The CDR3 DNA reads as TGTGCCAGCAGCCCCAGCAATCAGCCCCAGCATTTT. J is TRBJ1-5 and V is TRBV6-5; D gene unclear. V lost 6 bases to trimming and J lost 1 base, with 4 bases between them. The CDR3 is 12 amino acids. CDR1 is MNHEY, CDR2 SVGAGI, per germline.